The 7 T cell receptor beta chains listed next were all sequenced from one sample in a study of OX40 agonist ivuxolimab in advanced cancers. The data were produced by immunoSEQ multiplex PCR, yet TCRdb's version contains in-frame clones alone and is incomplete. The sample yields 60,000 to 95,000 clones, roughly 81% seen once. The starting material was CD4+ or CD8+ T cells sorted from blood, obtained in a trial of the OX40 agonist ivuxolimab. Source of these receptors: an adult with an advanced solid tumor such as melanoma, head and neck, liver or kidney cancer.

This sequence joins TRBV10-3 and TRBJ2-1; the D gene is possibly TRBD1 (6 bases). Trimming stripped 3 bases from V and 8 bases from J, with 20 bases between. The CDR3 covers 16 residues. CDR1 ENHRY and CDR2 SYGVKD come from the germline V gene. The CDR3 sequence is CAISDLGGRVTDEQFF. In nucleotides, the CDR3 is TGTGCCATCAGTGACCTTGGGGGCAGGGTAACGGATGAGCAGTTCTTC.

V and J are TRBV2 and TRBJ2-3, with 11 positions matching TRBD2. The CDR3 is made up of 18 amino acids. V was pared by 6 bases and J by 5 bases, with 16 bases of the junction left unmatched. Germline V lookup: CDR1 SNHLY, CDR2 FYNNEI. The chain's CDR3 is CASSEGVAGGPAGDTQYF. The CDR3 region has the DNA TGTGCCAGCAGCGAGGGGGTAGCGGGAGGGCCCGCCGGAGATACGCAGTATTTT.

This chain links TRBV10-2 with TRBJ2-3, with a possible D match to TRBD2 (6 bases). V gave up 0 bases and J gave up 5 bases, with 15 bases separating them. CDR1 and CDR2 from the germline V gene are WSHSY and SAAADI. CDR3 length: 16 residues. CDR3 DNA sequence: TGCGCCAGCAGTGAGTCCGGGGGAGTCCAACGAGATACGCAGTATTTT. Its translation is CASSESGGVQRDTQYF.

The chain joins TRBV6-6 to TRBJ2-2; 11 bases map to TRBD2. Germline CDR1 reads MNHNY; CDR2 reads SVGAGI (reference sequence). This CDR3 has 16 residues. V was pared by 7 bases and J by 2 bases, with 6 bases of the junction left unmatched. Here the CDR3 reads CASITTSGTNTGELFF. CDR3 DNA: TGTGCCAGCATCACGACTAGCGGGACAAACACCGGGGAGCTGTTTTTT.

The chain employs TRBV10-1 and TRBJ1-1, with D possibly being TRBD1 (5 bases). The length of the CDR3 is 13 residues. CDR1 and CDR2 (germline): WNHNN, SYGVQD (reference sequence). Between the trimmed V and J ends, which lost 6 bases and 0 bases, there was a span of 8 bases. The CDR3 nucleotides read TGCGCCAGCAGAGACAGCTTGAACACTGAAGCTTTCTTT. Protein sequence: CASRDSLNTEAFF.

The chain uses TRBV5-5 and TRBJ1-5, with unresolved D. Germline V gives CDR1 SGHKS, CDR2 YYEKEE (reference sequence). The CDR3 is 16 amino acids. Trimming cost V 0 bases and J 3 bases, with 13 bases left between them. The CDR3 loop is CASSLEGSAHNQPQHF. Written as DNA, the CDR3 is TGTGCCAGCAGCTTGGAAGGTAGCGCCCACAATCAGCCCCAGCATTTT.

The chain links TRBV5-1 to TRBJ1-6, with D maybe TRBD1 (6 bases). V was shortened by 4 bases and J by 6 bases, with 11 bases between the two germline ends. CDR1 is SGHRS, CDR2 YFSETQ, per germline. There are 14 residues in the CDR3. As DNA, the CDR3 is TGCGCCAGCAGCCTACAGGGAAGTAATTCACCCCTCCACTTT. Translated, it gives CASSLQGSNSPLHF.